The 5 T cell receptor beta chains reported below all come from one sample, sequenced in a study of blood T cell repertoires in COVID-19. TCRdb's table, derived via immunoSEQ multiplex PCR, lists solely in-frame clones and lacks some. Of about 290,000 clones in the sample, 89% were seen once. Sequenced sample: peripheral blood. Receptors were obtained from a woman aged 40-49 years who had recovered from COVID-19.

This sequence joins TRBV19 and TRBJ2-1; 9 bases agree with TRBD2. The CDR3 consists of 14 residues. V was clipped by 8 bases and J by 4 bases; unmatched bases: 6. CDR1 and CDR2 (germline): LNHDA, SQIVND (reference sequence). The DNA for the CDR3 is TGTGCCAGTGGAGAGCGGGGGGAGTACAATGAGCAGTTCTTC. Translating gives CASGERGEYNEQFF.

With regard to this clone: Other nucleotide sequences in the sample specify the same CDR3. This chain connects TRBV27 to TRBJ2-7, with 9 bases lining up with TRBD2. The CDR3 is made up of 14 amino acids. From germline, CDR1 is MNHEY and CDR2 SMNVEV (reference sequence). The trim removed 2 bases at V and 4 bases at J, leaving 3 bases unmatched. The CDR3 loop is CASSLASGTYEQYF. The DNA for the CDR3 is TGTGCCAGCAGTTTAGCTAGCGGGACTTACGAGCAGTACTTC.

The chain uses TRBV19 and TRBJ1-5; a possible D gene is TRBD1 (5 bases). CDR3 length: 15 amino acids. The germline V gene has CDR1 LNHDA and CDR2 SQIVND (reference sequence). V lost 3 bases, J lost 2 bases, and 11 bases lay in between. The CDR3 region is CASSITTEGNQPQHF. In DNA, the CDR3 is TGTGCCAGTAGTATTACGACAGAGGGCAATCAGCCCCAGCATTTT. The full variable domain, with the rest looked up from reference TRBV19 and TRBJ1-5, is DGGITQSPKYLFRKEGQNVTLSCEQNLNHDAMYWYRQDPGQGLRLIYYSQIVNDFQKGDIAEGYSVSREKKESFPLTVTSAQKNPTAFYLCASSITTEGNQPQHFGDGTRLSIL.

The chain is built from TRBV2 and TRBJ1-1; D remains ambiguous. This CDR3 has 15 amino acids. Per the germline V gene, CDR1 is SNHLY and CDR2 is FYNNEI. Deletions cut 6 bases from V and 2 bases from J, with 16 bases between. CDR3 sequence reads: CASSGLGGPNTEAFF. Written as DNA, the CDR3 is TGTGCCAGCAGCGGGCTCGGAGGACCAAACACTGAAGCTTTCTTT.

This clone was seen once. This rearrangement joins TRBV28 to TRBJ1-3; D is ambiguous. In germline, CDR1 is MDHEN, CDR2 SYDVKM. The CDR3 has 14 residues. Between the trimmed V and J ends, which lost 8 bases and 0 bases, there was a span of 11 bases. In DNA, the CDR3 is TGTGCCAGCCGCGACACCAGCTCTGGAAACACCATATATTTT. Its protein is CASRDTSSGNTIYF.